This T cell receptor beta chain was profiled in a study of monozygotic twins with inflammatory bowel disease (dated by TCRdb to between 2018 and 2020). For the study in its entirety: The complete study included about 28 monozygotic twin pairs: 19 IBD-discordant Danish pairs and nine German pairs, of which four were IBD-concordant and five were IBD-discordant. Within discordant pairs, disease-associated traits were sought mainly by comparing IBD patients with their genetically identical healthy co-twins. Each individual had, on average, about 151 000 unique TCRalpha sequences and 181 000 unique TCRbeta sequences available for analysis. The paper as a whole reports these results and caveats: No single strong signal or clonotype linked to IBD turned up in the results, so the idea that one exists was not supported. IBD patients shared fewer clonotypes with other individuals than healthy twins did, most markedly in patients showing signs of disease activity. The analysis was unable to tell different T cell subtypes apart. Because patients received different immunosuppressive treatments, the repertoires may have picked up extra background noise and variability between individuals. Repertoire similarity did not differ between concordant and discordant twins, possibly due to limited statistical power. Measured by the inverse Simpson index, TCRbeta repertoire diversity was lower in IBD patients than in their healthy co-twins.

The library was made by 5' RACE. Each TCR library was prepared from about 3,300 ng of total RNA. For each sample, cDNA was synthesized in eight separate reactions using SMARTScribe reverse transcriptase. During cDNA synthesis, unique molecular identifiers containing a 6-nucleotide sample barcode were introduced by template switching. Amplification of TCRalpha and TCRbeta cDNA involved two nested PCRs of about 15 and 9 cycles, and each PCR was followed by bead purification. Before amplification, the cDNA was both treated with uracil DNA-glycosylase and purified with the QIAquick PCR purification kit. The second PCR added Illumina TruSeq-compatible adapters along with sample-specific barcodes. Library quality and concentration were assessed using TapeStation and Qubit, and about 4.7 ng of each library was pooled. Pooled libraries were sequenced on an Illumina HiSeq2500 single-index Rapid Run with 2 x 100 bp reads and custom sequencing primers. Regarding the original processing steps: UMI-based consensus assembly with MiGEC version 1.2.6 was used to correct PCR and sequencing errors. MiXCR version 2.1.1 was used for V(D)J alignment, clonotype assembly and CDR3 extraction. Normalisation of gene usage, clonotype sharing and MAIT/NKT TCR abundance was achieved by analysing the top 1000, 10 000 and 20 000 clonotypes per sample. Diversity was computed as the inverse Simpson index with the vegan R package after downsampling to 27 000 UMIs. Paired Mann-Whitney U tests were applied to discordant twin pairs, and Benjamini-Hochberg correction was used for multiple testing. One entry per CDR3 protein sequence results from the TCRdb reprocessing of the reads, with DNA left out. In this record, the V and J calls reflect TCRdb's handling and not the investigators' own analysis. The table of this sample itemizes about 160,000 distinct CDR3 sequences. Together, the top ten hold approximately 2.4% of the sample.

A roughly 2.7 ml peripheral blood sample was drawn into PAXgene tubes per donor and stored at -80°C. Without any T cell sorting, total RNA was extracted from whole blood using the PAXgene blood miRNA kit on an automated QIAcube. Peripheral blood from monozygotic twin pairs who were concordant or discordant for inflammatory bowel disease underwent deep TCRalpha and TCRbeta repertoire profiling using unique molecular barcoding. Smoking habits were recorded for all twin pairs, and individuals were classified as current, former or never smokers. Of note for this clonotype: It has no known antigen specificity.

Material: blood. The TCR sequence derives from a human donor with ulcerative colitis or Crohn's disease, or a healthy co-twin of an affected twin (not recorded which).

The CDR3 in this case is CASSLSNGYEQYF. The receptor chain draws on TRBV4-3 and TRBJ2-7. The CDR3, cysteine through phenylalanine, is 13 amino acids long. No DNA has been recorded. The CDR1 and CDR2 encoded by the germline V gene are LGHNA and YSLEER.